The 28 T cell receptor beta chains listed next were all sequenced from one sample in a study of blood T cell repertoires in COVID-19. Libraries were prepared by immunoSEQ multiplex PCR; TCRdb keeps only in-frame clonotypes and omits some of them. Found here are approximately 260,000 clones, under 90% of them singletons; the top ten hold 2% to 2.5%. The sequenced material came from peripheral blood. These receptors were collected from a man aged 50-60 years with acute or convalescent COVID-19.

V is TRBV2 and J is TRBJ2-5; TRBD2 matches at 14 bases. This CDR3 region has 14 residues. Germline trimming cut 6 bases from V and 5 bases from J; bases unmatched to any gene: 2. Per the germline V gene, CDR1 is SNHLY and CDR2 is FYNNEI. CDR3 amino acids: CASRGTSGGETQYF. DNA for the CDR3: TGTGCCAGCAGGGGGACTAGCGGGGGTGAGACCCAGTACTTC.

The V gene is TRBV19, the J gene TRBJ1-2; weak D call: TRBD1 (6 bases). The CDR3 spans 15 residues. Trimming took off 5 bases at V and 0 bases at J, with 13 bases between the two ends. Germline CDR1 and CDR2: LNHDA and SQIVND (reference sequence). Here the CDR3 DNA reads TGTGCCAGTAGTGCCTGGGACACTCCTAACTATGGCTACACCTTC. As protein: CASSAWDTPNYGYTF.

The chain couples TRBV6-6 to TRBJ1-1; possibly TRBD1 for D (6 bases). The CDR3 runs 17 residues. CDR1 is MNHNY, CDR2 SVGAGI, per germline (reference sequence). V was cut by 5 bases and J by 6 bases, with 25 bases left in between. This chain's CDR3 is CASSRALNRVKPPEAFF. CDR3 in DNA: TGTGCCAGCAGTCGAGCCCTAAACAGGGTAAAACCACCTGAAGCTTTCTTT.

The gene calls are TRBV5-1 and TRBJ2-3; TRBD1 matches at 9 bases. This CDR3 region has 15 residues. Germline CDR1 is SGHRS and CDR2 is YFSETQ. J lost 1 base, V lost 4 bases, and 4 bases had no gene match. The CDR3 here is CASSVGQGRTDTQYF. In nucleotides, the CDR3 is TGCGCCAGCAGCGTGGGACAGGGCCGCACAGATACGCAGTATTTT.

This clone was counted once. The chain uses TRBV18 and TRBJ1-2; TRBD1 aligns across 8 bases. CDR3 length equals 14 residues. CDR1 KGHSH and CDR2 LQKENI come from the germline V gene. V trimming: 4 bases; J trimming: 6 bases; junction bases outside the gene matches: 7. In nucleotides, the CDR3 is TGTGCCAGCTCACAAGCGGACAGGGCGGATGGCTACACCTTC. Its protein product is CASSQADRADGYTF.

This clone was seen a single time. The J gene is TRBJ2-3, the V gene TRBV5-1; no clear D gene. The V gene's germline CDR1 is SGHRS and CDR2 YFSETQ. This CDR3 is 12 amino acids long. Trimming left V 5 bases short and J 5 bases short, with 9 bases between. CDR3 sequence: CASRFSGDTQYF. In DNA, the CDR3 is TGCGCCAGCAGGTTTAGTGGAGATACGCAGTATTTT.

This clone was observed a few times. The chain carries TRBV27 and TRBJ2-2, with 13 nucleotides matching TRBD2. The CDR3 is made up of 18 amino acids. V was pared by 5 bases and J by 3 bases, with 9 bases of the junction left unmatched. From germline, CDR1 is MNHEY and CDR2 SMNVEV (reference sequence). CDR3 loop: CASSLLTSGGPDTGELFF. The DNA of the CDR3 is TGTGCCAGCAGTCTTCTGACTAGCGGGGGGCCCGACACCGGGGAGCTGTTTTTT.

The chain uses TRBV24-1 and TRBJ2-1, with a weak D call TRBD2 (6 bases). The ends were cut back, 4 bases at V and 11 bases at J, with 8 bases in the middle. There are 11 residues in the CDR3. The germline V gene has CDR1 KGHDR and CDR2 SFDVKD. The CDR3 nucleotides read TGTGCCACCAGTGAAGCGGGTCAGCAGTTCTTC. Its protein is CATSEAGQQFF.

The CDR3 coding sequence is TGTGCCAGCAGTAACAGGGGGCGGGAGACCCAGTACTTC. Protein sequence: CASSNRGRETQYF. The rearrangement uses TRBV12-3 or TRBV12-4 and TRBJ2-5; TRBD1 aligns across 9 bases. Unmatched junction bases numbered 3, after V lost 5 bases and J lost 5 bases. CDR3 length equals 13 residues.

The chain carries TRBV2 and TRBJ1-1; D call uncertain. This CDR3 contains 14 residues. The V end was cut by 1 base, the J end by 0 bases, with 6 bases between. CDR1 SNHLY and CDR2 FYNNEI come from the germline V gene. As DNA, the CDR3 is TGTGCCAGCAGTGAAGGGTGGCTGAACACTGAAGCTTTCTTT. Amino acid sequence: CASSEGWLNTEAFF.

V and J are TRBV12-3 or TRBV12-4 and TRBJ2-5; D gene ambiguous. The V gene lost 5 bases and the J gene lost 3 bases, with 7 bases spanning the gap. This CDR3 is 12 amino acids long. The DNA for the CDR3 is TGTGCCAGCAGTGACCTAGAAGAGACCCAGTACTTC. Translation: CASSDLEETQYF.

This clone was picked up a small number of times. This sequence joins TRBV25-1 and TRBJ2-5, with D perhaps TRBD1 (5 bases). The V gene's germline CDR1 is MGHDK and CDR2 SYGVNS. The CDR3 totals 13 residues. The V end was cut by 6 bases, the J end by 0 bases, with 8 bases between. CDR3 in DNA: TGTGCCAGCAGGACAGTATACCAAGAGACCCAGTACTTC. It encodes CASRTVYQETQYF.

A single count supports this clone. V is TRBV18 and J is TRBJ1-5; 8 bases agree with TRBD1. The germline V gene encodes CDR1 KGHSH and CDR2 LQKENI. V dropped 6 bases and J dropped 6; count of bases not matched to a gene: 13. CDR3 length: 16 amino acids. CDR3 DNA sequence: TGTGCCAGCTCCCCCCTGGGAGGACAGGGAGGTCAGCCCCAGCATTTT. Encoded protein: CASSPLGGQGGQPQHF.

CDR3 residues: CSASSLTWGYTF. The CDR3 nucleotides are TGCAGTGCTAGTTCCCTCACTTGGGGCTACACCTTC. The chain links TRBV20-1 to TRBJ1-2; the D is unclear. This CDR3 is 12 amino acids long. Germline V gene lookup returns CDR1 DFQATT and CDR2 SNEGSKA (reference sequence). The V end lost 3 bases, the J end lost 8 bases, and 13 bases lay between the germline ends.

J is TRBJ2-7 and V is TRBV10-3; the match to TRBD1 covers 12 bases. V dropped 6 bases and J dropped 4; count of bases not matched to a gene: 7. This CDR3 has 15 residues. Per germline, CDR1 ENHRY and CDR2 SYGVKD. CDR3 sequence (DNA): TGTGCCATCAGAAAGGGACAGGGGGCGCAGTACGAGCAGTACTTC. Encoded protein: CAIRKGQGAQYEQYF.

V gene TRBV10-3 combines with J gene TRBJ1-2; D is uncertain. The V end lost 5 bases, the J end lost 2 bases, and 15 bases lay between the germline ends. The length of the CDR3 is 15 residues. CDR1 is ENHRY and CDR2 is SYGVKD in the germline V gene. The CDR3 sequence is CAISQSTGENYGYTF. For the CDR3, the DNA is TGTGCCATCAGTCAATCGACGGGAGAAAACTATGGCTACACCTTC.

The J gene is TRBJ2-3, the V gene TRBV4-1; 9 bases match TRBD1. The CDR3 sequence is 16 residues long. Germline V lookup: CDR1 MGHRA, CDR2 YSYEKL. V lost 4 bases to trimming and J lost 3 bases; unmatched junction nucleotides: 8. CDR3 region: CASSLTGGLGTDTQYF. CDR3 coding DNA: TGCGCCAGCAGCCTAACAGGGGGCCTCGGAACAGATACGCAGTATTTT.

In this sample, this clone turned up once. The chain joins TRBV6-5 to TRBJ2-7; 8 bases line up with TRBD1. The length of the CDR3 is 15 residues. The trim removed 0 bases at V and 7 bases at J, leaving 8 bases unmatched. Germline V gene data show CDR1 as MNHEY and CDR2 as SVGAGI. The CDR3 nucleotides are TGTGCCAGCAGTTACTCGGGACAGGTCATAGGGGAGCAGTACTTC. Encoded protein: CASSYSGQVIGEQYF.

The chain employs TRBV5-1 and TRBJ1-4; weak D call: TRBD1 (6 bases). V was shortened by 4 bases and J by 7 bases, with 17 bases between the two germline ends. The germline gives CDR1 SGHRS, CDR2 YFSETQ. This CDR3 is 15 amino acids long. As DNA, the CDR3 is TGCGCCAGCAGCGGATTACAGGGTCGCGGTGAAAAACTGTTTTTT. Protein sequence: CASSGLQGRGEKLFF.

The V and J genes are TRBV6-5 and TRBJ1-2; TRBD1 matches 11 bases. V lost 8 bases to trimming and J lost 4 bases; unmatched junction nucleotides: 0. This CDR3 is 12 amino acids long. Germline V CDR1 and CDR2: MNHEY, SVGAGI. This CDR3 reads CASGQGAYGYTF. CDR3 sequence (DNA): TGTGCCAGCGGACAGGGGGCCTATGGCTACACCTTC.

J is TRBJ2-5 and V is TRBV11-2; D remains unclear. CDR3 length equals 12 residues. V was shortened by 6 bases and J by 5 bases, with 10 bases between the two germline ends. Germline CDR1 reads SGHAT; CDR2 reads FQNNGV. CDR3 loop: CASSALGETQYF. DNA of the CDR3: TGTGCCAGCAGTGCGCTCGGGGAGACCCAGTACTTC. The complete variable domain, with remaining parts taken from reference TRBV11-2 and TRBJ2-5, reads EAGVAQSPRYKIIEKRQSVAFWCNPISGHATLYWYQQILGQGPKLLIQFQNNGVVDDSQLPKDRFSAERLKGVDSTLKIQPAKLEDSAVYLCASSALGETQYFGPGTRLLVL.

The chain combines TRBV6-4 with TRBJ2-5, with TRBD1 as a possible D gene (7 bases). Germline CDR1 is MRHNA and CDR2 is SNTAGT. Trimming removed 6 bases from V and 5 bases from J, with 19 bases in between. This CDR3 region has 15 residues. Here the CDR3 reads CASSVRQGGMETQYF. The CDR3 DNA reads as TGTGCCAGCAGCGTTAGACAGGGAGGAATGGAGACCCAGTACTTC.

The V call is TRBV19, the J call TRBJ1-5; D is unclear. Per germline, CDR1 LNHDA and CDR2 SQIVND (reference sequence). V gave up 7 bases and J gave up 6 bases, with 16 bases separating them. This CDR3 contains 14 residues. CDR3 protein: CASKASTEGQPQHF. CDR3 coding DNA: TGTGCCAGTAAGGCATCCACGGAGGGTCAGCCCCAGCATTTT.

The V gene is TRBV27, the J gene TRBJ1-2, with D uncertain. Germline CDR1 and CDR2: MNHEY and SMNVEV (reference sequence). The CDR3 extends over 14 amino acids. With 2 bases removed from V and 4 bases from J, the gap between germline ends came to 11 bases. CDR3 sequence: CASSLGQTGYGYTF. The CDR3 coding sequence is TGTGCCAGCAGTTTAGGCCAGACGGGCTATGGCTACACCTTC.

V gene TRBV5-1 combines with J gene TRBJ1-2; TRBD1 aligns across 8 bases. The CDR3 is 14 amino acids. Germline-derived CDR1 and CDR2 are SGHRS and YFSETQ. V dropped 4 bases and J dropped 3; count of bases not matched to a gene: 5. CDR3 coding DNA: TGCGCCAGCAGCGCAATGGGACAGGACTATGGCTACACCTTC. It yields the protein CASSAMGQDYGYTF.

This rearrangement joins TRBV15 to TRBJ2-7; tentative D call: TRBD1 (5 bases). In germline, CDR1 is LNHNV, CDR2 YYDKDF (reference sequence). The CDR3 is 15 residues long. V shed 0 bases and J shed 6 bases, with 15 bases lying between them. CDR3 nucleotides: TGTGCCACCAGCAGAGATCTTATAAGGGGCGGCGAGCAGTACTTC. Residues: CATSRDLIRGGEQYF.

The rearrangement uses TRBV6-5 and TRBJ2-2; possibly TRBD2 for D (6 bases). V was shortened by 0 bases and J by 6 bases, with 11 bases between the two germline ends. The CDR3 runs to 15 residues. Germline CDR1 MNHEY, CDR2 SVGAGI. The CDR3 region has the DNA TGTGCCAGCAGTTACTCAGGAGGGGTGGCCGGGGAGCTGTTTTTT. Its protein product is CASSYSGGVAGELFF.

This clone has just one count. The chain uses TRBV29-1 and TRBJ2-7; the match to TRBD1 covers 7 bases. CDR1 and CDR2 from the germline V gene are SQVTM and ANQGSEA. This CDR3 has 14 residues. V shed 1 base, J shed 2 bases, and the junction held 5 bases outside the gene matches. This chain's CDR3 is CSVEGQGKPYEQYF. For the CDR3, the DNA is TGCAGCGTTGAAGGACAGGGAAAACCCTACGAGCAGTACTTC.